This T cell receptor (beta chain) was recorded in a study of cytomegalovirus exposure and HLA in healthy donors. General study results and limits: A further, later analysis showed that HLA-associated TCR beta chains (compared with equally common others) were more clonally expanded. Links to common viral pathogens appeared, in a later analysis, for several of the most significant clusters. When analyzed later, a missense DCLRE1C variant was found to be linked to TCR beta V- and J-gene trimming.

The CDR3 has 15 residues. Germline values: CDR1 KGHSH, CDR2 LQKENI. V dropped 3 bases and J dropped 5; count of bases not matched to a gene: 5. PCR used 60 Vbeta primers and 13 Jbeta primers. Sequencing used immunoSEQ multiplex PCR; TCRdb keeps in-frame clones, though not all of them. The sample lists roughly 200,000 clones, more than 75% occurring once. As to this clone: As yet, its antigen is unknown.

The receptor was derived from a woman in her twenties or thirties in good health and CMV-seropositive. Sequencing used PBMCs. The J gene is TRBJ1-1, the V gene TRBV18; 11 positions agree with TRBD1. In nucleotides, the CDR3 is TGTGCCAGCTCACCCTTGGGACAGGGGGAGACTGAAGCTTTCTTT. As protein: CASSPLGQGETEAFF.